A selection of T cell receptor beta chains follows, all from one sample in a study of cytomegalovirus exposure and HLA in healthy donors. Measured with immunoSEQ multiplex PCR; TCRdb has only the in-frame clones, and not every one. Counted here are about 80,000 clones, roughly 80% occurring once; the ten biggest clones make up 23%. The sequenced sample consisted of PBMCs. The source of these receptors is a woman in her fifties or sixties in good health and CMV-seropositive. Both conserved end residues are part of each CDR3.

v_gene | len | CDR3aa
TRBV7-8 | 16 | CASSLGARGAQETQYF
TRBV7-2 | 15 | CASSPYPGGTYEQYF
TRBV25-1 | 14 | CASSQMTGLGEQFF
TRBV5-8 | 15 | CASSLRTRILNTIYF
TRBV7-9 | 17 | CASSTARGSGGRDTQYF
TRBV5-5 | 16 | CASSVWRGTGDSIQYF
TRBV21-1 | 17 | CASSNPGQGGPNTEAFF
TRBV5-1 | 15 | CASSVGQVRTDTQYF
TRBV5-1 | 17 | CASSLGRPGAGDYGYTF
TRBV2 | 14 | CASSVLEGSYGYTF
TRBV14 | 17 | CASSRTRGTSNTGELFF
TRBV19 | 14 | CASSIAGLGSPLHF
TRBV7-8 | 14 | CASSPRHGAYEQYF
TRBV2 | 12 | CASGGSYNEQFF
TRBV6-6 | 13 | CASQVPSTDTQYF
TRBV9 | 14 | CASSVQGGGEKLFF
TRBV18 | 18 | CASSPSGAGWNSNQPQHF
TRBV6-5 | 16 | CASSYSSGNSYNEQFF
TRBV5-1 | 14 | CASSGGGPDNEQFF
TRBV10-3 | 16 | CAISEIGLVNTGELFF